These 15 T cell receptor beta chains were sequenced from one sample in a study of long-term antiretroviral therapy in people with HIV. They ran version v3.0 of the immunoSEQ assay at survey level. Using immunoSEQ multiplex PCR, the repertoire was profiled, and TCRdb retains in-frame clones only, with some absent. The sample yields fewer than 45,000 clones, 85% to 95% seen once. This sample comprised unsorted PBMCs, obtained 4.1 years after starting antiretroviral therapy. The source of these receptors is a woman aged 45-65 years with HIV.

This clone appeared a few times. The gene calls are TRBV6-1 and TRBJ2-3; D perhaps matches TRBD2 (5 bases). CDR1 and CDR2 from the germline V gene are MNHNS and SASEGT. CDR3 size: 14 residues. V was clipped by 6 bases and J by 0 bases, with 10 bases between them. CDR3 nucleotides: TGTGCCAGCAGGCGGGTTACTAGCACAGATACGCAGTATTTT. This codes for CASRRVTSTDTQYF.

Of note for this clone: The junction shows a germline mismatch at one end, possibly a read error. The chain recombines TRBV5-5 with TRBJ1-2, with D unresolved. This CDR3 comprises 14 residues. Germline V lookup: CDR1 SGHKS, CDR2 YYEKEE (reference sequence). The CDR3 loop is CASSQDSAGYGYTF. CDR3 in DNA: TGCGCCAGCAGCCAAGACTCGGCGGGCTATGGCTACACCTTC.

This chain joins TRBV25-1 and TRBJ2-5, with D unclear. Trimming removed 1 base at V and 5 bases at J, with 5 bases between. The germline CDR1 and CDR2 sequences are MGHDK and SYGVNS. This CDR3 has 12 residues. The CDR3 bases are TGTGCCAGCAGTGAATGGCGGGAGACCCAGTACTTC. This sequence encodes CASSEWRETQYF.

The chain couples TRBV5-6 to TRBJ1-5; TRBD1 matches at 10 bases. The J segment lost 3 bases and the V segment lost 3 bases, leaving 3 bases of the junction unmatched. Germline CDR1 SGHDT, CDR2 YYEEEE. This CDR3 has 15 amino acids. The CDR3 here is CASSSGTGDNQPQHF. The CDR3 DNA reads as TGTGCCAGCAGCTCCGGGACAGGGGACAATCAGCCCCAGCATTTT.

In its sample, this clone was seen once. This chain links TRBV19 with TRBJ2-3, with 9 bases matching TRBD1. CDR3 length equals 18 residues. V dropped 5 bases and J dropped 3; count of bases not matched to a gene: 15. Germline lookup yields CDR1 LNHDA and CDR2 SQIVND (reference sequence). DNA for the CDR3: TGTGCCAGTAGTCCAGTCCCGGGACAGGGAGCTAGGACAGATACGCAGTATTTT. Encoded protein: CASSPVPGQGARTDTQYF.

The DNA for the CDR3 is TGTGCCAGCAGCGTAGTCCTTGCAGGGAAGGGCACTGAAGCTTTCTTT. Its translation: CASSVVLAGKGTEAFF. This rearrangement joins TRBV9 to TRBJ1-1; D is possibly TRBD1 (5 bases). CDR1 and CDR2 from the germline V gene are SGDLS and YYNGEE. The CDR3 runs 16 residues. V gave up 0 bases and J gave up 4 bases, with 16 bases separating them.

This sequence joins TRBV7-3 and TRBJ2-1, with 7 bases identical to TRBD2. J was trimmed by 8 bases and V by 5 bases; bases with no gene match: 9. Germline V gives CDR1 SGHTA, CDR2 FQGTGA. This CDR3 is 14 amino acids long. The chain's CDR3 is CASSPGGGVHEQFF. The CDR3, as DNA: TGTGCCAGCAGCCCGGGTGGGGGGGTCCATGAGCAGTTCTTC.

J is TRBJ2-7 and V is TRBV7-3; TRBD1 agrees at 11 bases. Germline lookup yields CDR1 SGHTA and CDR2 FQGTGA. Trimming cost V 5 bases and J 6 bases; bases outside gene matches: 3. CDR3 length: 13 amino acids. The chain's CDR3 is CASSAGTGGEQYF. The DNA of the CDR3 is TGTGCCAGCAGCGCCGGGACAGGGGGCGAGCAGTACTTC.

V and J are TRBV5-1 and TRBJ2-1; 12 bases agree with TRBD2. The CDR3 has 15 residues. Germline lookup yields CDR1 SGHRS and CDR2 YFSETQ. V shed 4 bases and J 8 bases; nucleotides not matched to a gene: 7. CDR3 in DNA: TGCGCCAGCAGCCCGACTAGCGGGGGTAGGGATGAGCAGTTCTTC. Protein product: CASSPTSGGRDEQFF.

The chain carries TRBV7-9 and TRBJ2-2; TRBD1 might be the D (5 bases). The CDR3 is 18 amino acids. Germline V gives CDR1 SEHNR, CDR2 FQNEAQ (reference sequence). The germline V and J ends were trimmed by 3 bases and 1 base, with 18 bases remaining between them. The CDR3 is CASSFPEGWTLNTGELFF. CDR3 nucleotides: TGTGCCAGCAGCTTTCCTGAAGGTTGGACATTGAACACCGGGGAGCTGTTTTTT.

This rearrangement joins TRBV2 to TRBJ1-1; no clear D. The CDR3 is 12 residues long. V lost 7 bases to trimming and J lost 1 base, with 7 bases between them. Germline-derived CDR1 and CDR2 are SNHLY and FYNNEI. CDR3: CASKEGNTEAFF. In nucleotides, the CDR3 is TGTGCCAGCAAGGAGGGGAACACTGAAGCTTTCTTT.

The J gene is TRBJ1-2, the V gene TRBV7-8; D perhaps matches TRBD1 (6 bases). Germline assignment: CDR1 SGHVS and CDR2 FQNEAQ. The CDR3 is made up of 15 amino acids. The V end lost 5 bases, the J end lost 2 bases, and 15 bases lay between the germline ends. The DNA of the CDR3 is TGTGCCAGCAGCCCAGTTGGGGGCCAGAACTATGGCTACACCTTC. It codes for CASSPVGGQNYGYTF.

The J gene is TRBJ2-1, the V gene TRBV27; 15 positions match TRBD2. The CDR3 totals 14 residues. V was pared by 5 bases and J by 12 bases, with 5 bases of the junction left unmatched. CDR1 MNHEY and CDR2 SMNVEV come from the germline V gene (reference sequence). CDR3 region: CASSGLAGGVGQFF. The CDR3 bases are TGTGCCAGCAGTGGACTAGCGGGGGGGGTCGGGCAGTTCTTC.

This chain uses TRBV5-4 with TRBJ2-7; 10 positions agree with TRBD1. With 1 base clipped from V and 5 bases from J, the junction kept 6 bases outside the gene matches. This CDR3 is built from 15 residues. Germline CDR1 is SGHNT and CDR2 is YYREEE (reference sequence). The chain's CDR3 is CASSLPGQGSHEQYF. The CDR3 nucleotides are TGTGCCAGCAGCTTGCCGGGACAGGGGTCCCACGAGCAGTACTTC.

The CDR3, as DNA: TGCGCCAGCAGCCCAGGGACAGTCAGCAATCAGCCCCAGCATTTT. It specifies CASSPGTVSNQPQHF. V is TRBV5-1 and J is TRBJ1-5; 7 nucleotides align to TRBD1. This CDR3 has 15 amino acids. V shed 4 bases, J shed 1 base, and the junction held 5 bases outside the gene matches. CDR1 SGHRS and CDR2 YFSETQ come from the germline V gene.